The text below deals with one T cell receptor beta chain. The target antigen is unknown. The data belong to a study of long-term antiretroviral therapy in people with HIV. Study-level findings and limits: The clones with expansion before ART were dominant in the repertoire at all time points. Repertoires from HIV showed CDR3 length ranges narrower than those of controls.

Each donor had at least one pre-ART and at least two post-ART PBMC samples. A v3.0 immunoSEQ assay was performed at survey level. Researchers set sequencing to target about 35,000-55,000 T-cell genomes per sample. The method was immunoSEQ multiplex PCR; TCRdb's version includes in-frame clones alone and lacks a portion of them. Of fewer than 40,000 clones detected, roughly three quarters appear once; the ten largest clones hold less than 9.5%. The TCR was taken from a woman in her forties or fifties with HIV. Sequences were derived from unsorted PBMCs, sampled 3.1 years after starting antiretroviral therapy.

The CDR3 region is CASSYSPGGWNYGYTF. As DNA, the CDR3 is TGTGCCAGCAGTTATTCACCAGGGGGGTGGAACTATGGCTACACCTTC. The chain has TRBV6-6 and TRBJ1-2, with TRBD1 matching 7 bases. In germline, CDR1 is MNHNY, CDR2 SVGAGI (reference sequence). This CDR3 has 16 residues. Germline trimming cut 3 bases from V and 2 bases from J; bases unmatched to any gene: 9.